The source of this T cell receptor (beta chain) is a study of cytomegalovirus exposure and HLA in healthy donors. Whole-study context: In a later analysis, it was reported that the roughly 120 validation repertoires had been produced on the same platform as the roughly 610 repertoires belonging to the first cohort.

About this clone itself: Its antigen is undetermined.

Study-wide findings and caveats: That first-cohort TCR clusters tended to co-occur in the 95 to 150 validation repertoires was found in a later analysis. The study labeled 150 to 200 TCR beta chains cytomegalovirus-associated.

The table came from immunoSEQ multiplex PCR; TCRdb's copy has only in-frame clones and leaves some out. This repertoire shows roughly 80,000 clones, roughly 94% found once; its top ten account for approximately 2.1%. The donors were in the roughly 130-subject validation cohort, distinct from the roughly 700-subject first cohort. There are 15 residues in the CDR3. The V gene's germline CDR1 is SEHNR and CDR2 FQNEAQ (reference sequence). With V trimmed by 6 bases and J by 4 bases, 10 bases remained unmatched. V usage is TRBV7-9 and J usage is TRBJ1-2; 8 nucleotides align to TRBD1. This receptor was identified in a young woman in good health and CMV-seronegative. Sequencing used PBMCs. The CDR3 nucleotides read TGTGCCAGCAGTTACCCGGACAGGGCTCTCTATGGCTACACCTTC. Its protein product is CASSYPDRALYGYTF.